The sequence of this T cell receptor (beta chain) was determined in a study of shared clonotypes between healthy human individuals. Clones were read by immunoSEQ multiplex PCR, and TCRdb kept only the in-frame ones, dropping some. The sample lists hundreds of thousands of clones; roughly 97% were seen once. Germline V gives CDR1 LNHNV, CDR2 YYDKDF (reference sequence). The CDR3 has 13 residues. J gave up 11 bases and V 4 bases, and 5 bases lay outside the gene matches. Overall study results and limits: Several donors showed sharing of roughly 5% of naive CD4 clonotypes.

As to this clone: Its antigen is not known.

This chain links TRBV15 with TRBJ1-1; 12 bases line up with TRBD1. Sequencing input: naive CD4+ T cells sorted from blood. The subset: CD45RA+ positively selected. The TCR originated in a woman between 25 and 40 years old in good health. The CDR3 sequence: CATSTGQGARAFF. The CDR3 coding sequence is TGTGCCACCAGCACGGGACAGGGGGCCCGGGCTTTCTTT.